A single TCR beta chain is shown here with its context. This record belongs to a study of CD8 T cells in Susac syndrome. Reverse transcription of roughly 0.5 to 1 ug RNA was performed with random hexamers. MiXCR, run by TCRdb on the immunoSEQ multiplex PCR reads, gives a single entry per CDR3 protein. Here the sample spans some 260,000 distinct CDR3 sequences, roughly 85% being singletons. Germline V gene data show CDR1 as SGHTA and CDR2 as FQGNSA. With 1 base clipped from V and 8 bases from J, the junction kept 9 bases outside the gene matches. This CDR3 contains 16 residues. The specimen was CD8+ T cells from PBMCs. This chain uses TRBV7-2 with TRBJ1-2; TRBD1 matches at 11 bases. The receptor was derived from a human donor with multiple sclerosis. CDR3 in DNA: TGTGCCAGCAGCTTAGGGGGGACAGGGGGTTCCCCCGGCTACACCTTC. Its translation: CASSLGGTGGSPGYTF.